The 22 T cell receptor beta chains presented below share a single source sample, sequenced in a study of shared clonotypes between healthy human individuals. Data came from immunoSEQ multiplex PCR; TCRdb stores just in-frame clones and leaves some out. The sample shows about 960,000 clones, more than 75% of them seen only once. Sequencing was carried out using memory CD4+ T cells sorted from blood. The subset denotes: CD45RA-negative fraction. Receptors were obtained from a man aged 18-30 years in good health.

This clone appeared a few times. V gene TRBV7-6 combines with J gene TRBJ1-6; 8 nucleotides match TRBD1. Germline V gene lookup returns CDR1 SGHVS and CDR2 FNYEAQ. Germline trimming cut 5 bases from V and 10 bases from J; bases unmatched to any gene: 7. CDR3 size: 14 residues. CDR3 amino acids: CASSPRTGRSPLHF. Here the CDR3 DNA reads TGTGCCAGCAGCCCGCGGACAGGGCGGTCACCCCTCCACTTT.

This chain joins TRBV7-9 and TRBJ2-7; possible D gene TRBD1, 6 bases. The CDR3 contains 14 residues. Germline CDR1 SEHNR, CDR2 FQNEAQ (reference sequence). V was pared by 5 bases and J by 4 bases, with 15 bases between. Here the CDR3 reads CASSGNRDKYEQYF. The CDR3 bases are TGTGCCAGCAGCGGAAACAGGGATAAGTACGAGCAGTACTTC.

CDR3 in DNA: TGTGCCAGCAGCGACCGGGACAGGGAGCAGTACTTC. This gives the protein CASSDRDREQYF. The V and J genes are TRBV7-9 and TRBJ2-7; 8 positions agree with TRBD1. Germline assignment: CDR1 SEHNR and CDR2 FQNEAQ (reference sequence). With V trimmed by 5 bases and J by 7 bases, 4 bases remained unmatched. CDR3 length: 12 residues. The entire variable domain, with the rest obtained from reference TRBV7-9 and TRBJ2-7, is as follows: DTGVSQNPRHKITKRGQNVTFRCDPISEHNRLYWYRQTLGQGPEFLTYFQNEAQLEKSRLLSDRFSAERPKGSFSTLEIQRTEQGDSAMYLCASSDRDREQYFGPGTRLTVT.

The chain combines TRBV20-1 with TRBJ2-5; perhaps TRBD2 as D (6 bases). This CDR3 contains 11 residues. V lost 6 bases and J 7 bases, leaving 12 bases between the germline ends. Germline V lookup: CDR1 DFQATT, CDR2 SNEGSKA (reference sequence). In nucleotides, the CDR3 is TGCAGTGCACGACATAGCGGGACCCAGTACTTC. This sequence encodes CSARHSGTQYF.

V usage is TRBV5-4 and J usage is TRBJ2-2; D remains unclear. Trimming stripped 5 bases from V and 0 bases from J, with 11 bases between. The CDR3 length is 15 residues. CDR1 is SGHNT, CDR2 YYREEE, per germline (reference sequence). The CDR3 loop is CASRTDVANTGELFF. The CDR3, as DNA: TGTGCCAGCAGAACGGACGTCGCGAACACCGGGGAGCTGTTTTTT.

The chain has TRBV10-3 and TRBJ2-2; D could derive from TRBD1 or TRBD2 (5 bases each). The germline CDR1 and CDR2 sequences are ENHRY and SYGVKD. V lost 8 bases and J lost 4, with 11 bases in between. The CDR3 is 13 residues long. This CDR3 reads CAIEGSGTGELFF. In nucleotides, the CDR3 is TGTGCCATCGAGGGGTCAGGCACCGGGGAGCTGTTTTTT.

The chain links TRBV19 to TRBJ1-5; 7 nucleotides agree with TRBD1. Trimming took 6 bases from V and 3 from J; bases not matched to a gene: 8. The CDR3 covers 15 residues. Germline loops: CDR1 LNHDA, CDR2 SQIVND (reference sequence). In DNA form, the CDR3 reads TGTGCCAGTAGCCGGACAGGAAAGTACAATCAGCCCCAGCATTTT. Its translation: CASSRTGKYNQPQHF.

The V gene is TRBV11-3, the J gene TRBJ2-1, with 7 bases aligning to TRBD2. Germline V gene data show CDR1 as SGHNT and CDR2 as YENEEA. The V segment lost 3 bases and the J segment 9 bases; nucleotides outside the gene matches: 5. The CDR3 has 13 residues. The CDR3 spells CASSLIREGEQFF. DNA of the CDR3: TGTGCCAGCAGCTTGATCAGGGAGGGTGAGCAGTTCTTC. Full variable domain (missing parts from reference TRBV11-3 and TRBJ2-1): EAGVVQSPRYKIIEKKQPVAFWCNPISGHNTLYWYLQNLGQGPELLIRYENEEAVDDSQLPKDRFSAERLKGVDSTLKIQPAELGDSAVYLCASSLIREGEQFFGPGTRLTVL.

The chain combines TRBV5-6 with TRBJ1-2, with D tentatively TRBD1 (5 bases). The germline CDR1 and CDR2 sequences are SGHDT and YYEEEE. The V end lost 4 bases, the J end lost 4 bases, and 8 bases lay between the germline ends. The CDR3 consists of 12 residues. The CDR3 spells CASSRGSYGYTF. The CDR3 nucleotides read TGTGCCAGCAGCCGGGGGTCCTATGGCTACACCTTC.

This clone was detected only once. This chain links TRBV19 with TRBJ1-5, with 10 bases aligning to TRBD1. This CDR3 region has 16 residues. V lost 1 base to trimming and J lost 4 bases; unmatched junction nucleotides: 4. The germline V gene has CDR1 LNHDA and CDR2 SQIVND (reference sequence). DNA for the CDR3: TGTGCCAGTAGTATAGTGGGGACAGGGGTAAATCAGCCCCAGCATTTT. It specifies CASSIVGTGVNQPQHF.

The chain links TRBV11-2 to TRBJ2-7, with TRBD1 matching 8 bases. This CDR3 is built from 15 residues. Per the germline V gene, CDR1 is SGHAT and CDR2 is FQNNGV. The J segment lost 4 bases and the V segment lost 5 bases, leaving 10 bases of the junction unmatched. CDR3 DNA sequence: TGTGCCAGCAGCACACTCCGGGACAGGCCTTACGAGCAGTACTTC. Its protein product is CASSTLRDRPYEQYF.

In this sample, this clone turned up many times. The chain has TRBV7-9 and TRBJ1-4, with D possibly TRBD1 on 6 matching bases. Trimming removed 5 bases from V and 3 bases from J, with 16 bases in between. Germline V gives CDR1 SEHNR, CDR2 FQNEAQ (reference sequence). The CDR3 contains 16 residues. CDR3 region: CASSPGAVGSNEKLFF. The CDR3 DNA reads TGTGCCAGCAGCCCGGGGGCCGTAGGGTCTAATGAAAAACTGTTTTTT.

V is TRBV6-1 and J is TRBJ1-5, with D possibly TRBD1 on 5 matching bases. The CDR3 length is 15 residues. Trimming removed 1 base from V and 7 bases from J, with 14 bases in between. Looked up from germline, CDR1 is MNHNS and CDR2 is SASEGT. The CDR3 region has the DNA TGTGCCAGCAGTGAAGTTCCGGGGCAAGGGCAGCCCCAGCATTTT. It translates to CASSEVPGQGQPQHF.

J is TRBJ2-1 and V is TRBV5-1; 9 bases are a match to TRBD2. With 4 bases clipped from V and 2 bases from J, the junction kept 10 bases outside the gene matches. Per germline, CDR1 SGHRS and CDR2 YFSETQ. The CDR3 extends over 17 amino acids. This CDR3 reads CASSLTSGGNAYNEQFF. In DNA form, the CDR3 reads TGCGCCAGCAGCCTGACCAGCGGGGGGAATGCCTACAATGAGCAGTTCTTC. The entire variable domain, with the rest obtained from reference TRBV5-1 and TRBJ2-1, is as follows: KAGVTQTPRYLIKTRGQQVTLSCSPISGHRSVSWYQQTPGQGLQFLFEYFSETQRNKGNFPGRFSGRQFSNSRSEMNVSTLELGDSALYLCASSLTSGGNAYNEQFFGPGTRLTVL.

Remarks on this clone: Different DNA sequences within this sample yield the same CDR3. The chain recombines TRBV11-2 with TRBJ1-6; D call uncertain. Looked up from germline, CDR1 is SGHAT and CDR2 is FQNNGV. The CDR3 spans 12 residues. V lost 5 bases to trimming and J lost 6 bases, with 5 bases between them. The chain's CDR3 is CASSTGNSPLHF. The CDR3, as DNA: TGTGCCAGCAGCACCGGTAATTCACCCCTCCACTTT. The whole variable domain, filled in from reference TRBV11-2 and TRBJ1-6, reads EAGVAQSPRYKIIEKRQSVAFWCNPISGHATLYWYQQILGQGPKLLIQFQNNGVVDDSQLPKDRFSAERLKGVDSTLKIQPAKLEDSAVYLCASSTGNSPLHFGNGTRLTVT.

The chain combines TRBV30 with TRBJ1-2; perhaps TRBD1 as D (5 bases). This CDR3 spans 12 amino acids. Germline V CDR1 and CDR2: GTSNPN, SVGIG (reference sequence). The V and J ends lost 5 bases and 8 bases respectively, with 15 bases between them. CDR3 sequence: CAWAGTPMGYTF. CDR3 nucleotide sequence: TGTGCCTGGGCCGGGACCCCGATGGGCTACACCTTC.

The V and J genes are TRBV28 and TRBJ2-5, with 9 bases lining up with TRBD1. V lost 3 bases and J lost 4; bases outside the gene matches: 6. The CDR3 covers 15 residues. Per the germline V gene, CDR1 is MDHEN and CDR2 is SYDVKM. The CDR3 reads CASSLGQGPSETQYF. The CDR3 coding sequence is TGTGCCAGCAGTTTGGGACAGGGACCGTCAGAGACCCAGTACTTC.

CDR3 DNA: TGTGCCAGCAGCTTAAACGACAGACCTAACTATGGCTACACCTTC. Residues: CASSLNDRPNYGYTF. The chain uses TRBV11-2 and TRBJ1-2; D is perhaps TRBD1 (5 bases). The CDR3 extends over 15 amino acids. Germline CDR1 SGHAT, CDR2 FQNNGV. Trimming took off 2 bases at V and 0 bases at J, with 10 bases between the two ends.

The rearrangement links TRBV29-1 to TRBJ1-3, with 8 bases lining up with TRBD1. Germline V gene sequence: CDR1 SQVTM, CDR2 ANQGSEA. J lost 6 bases, V lost 6 bases, and 7 bases had no gene match. This CDR3 spans 13 amino acids. The CDR3 is CSVDRGNENTIYF. CDR3 coding DNA: TGCAGCGTCGACAGGGGTAACGAAAACACCATATATTTT.

The chain links TRBV2 to TRBJ1-5; D is unresolved. Germline lookup yields CDR1 SNHLY and CDR2 FYNNEI. The CDR3 spans 13 residues. The V gene lost 5 bases and the J gene lost 3 bases, with 8 bases spanning the gap. CDR3 in amino acids: CASSTRYNQPQHF. The CDR3 nucleotides are TGTGCCAGCAGTACACGGTACAATCAGCCCCAGCATTTT.

The chain links TRBV4-1 to TRBJ1-4; D gene ambiguous. The CDR3 runs 16 residues. CDR1 is MGHRA and CDR2 is YSYEKL in the germline V gene. V was trimmed by 1 base and J by 0 bases, leaving 9 bases between them. The CDR3, as DNA: TGCGCCAGCAGCCAAGTTAAGGGCTCAACTAATGAAAAACTGTTTTTT. It encodes CASSQVKGSTNEKLFF.

The rearrangement links TRBV2 to TRBJ2-7; D perhaps matches TRBD2 (6 bases). The CDR3 has 14 amino acids. V lost 6 bases and J lost 3, with 15 bases in between. Germline V lookup: CDR1 SNHLY, CDR2 FYNNEI. The CDR3 DNA is TGTGCCAGCAGGGGCAGCGGGTCGTTCTACGAGCAGTACTTC. The encoded protein is CASRGSGSFYEQYF.